The 29 T cell receptor beta chains in this list originate from one sample, sequenced in a study of blood T cell repertoires in COVID-19 (dated by TCRdb to about 2020). Preparation of the library involved the immunoSEQ multiplex PCR assay. TCRdb took over this immuneACCESS table, retaining in-frame rearrangements with V and J assigned. Such tables are incomplete; in checked studies, under half of the missing clones stem from an unresolved V gene, and the remainder is unexplained. For this sample there are 310,000 or so clones; around 84% appear just once. The ten largest clones add up to 1.3% of the sample. Sequenced material: peripheral blood. Source of these receptors: a man in his 70s with acute or convalescent COVID-19.

The chain joins TRBV29-1 to TRBJ1-1; weak D call: TRBD1 (5 bases). Germline V CDR1 and CDR2: SQVTM, ANQGSEA. This CDR3 has 10 residues. The V and J ends lost 7 bases and 8 bases respectively, with 11 bases between them. CDR3 loop: CSGGRGEAFF. For the CDR3, the DNA is TGCAGCGGAGGGCGGGGGGAAGCTTTCTTT.

The CDR3 region has the DNA TGTGCCACCAGCAGAGATGGAGGGGAAGGAGAGACCCAGTACTTC. Translated: CATSRDGGEGETQYF. V usage is TRBV15 and J usage is TRBJ2-5; D is possibly TRBD2 (6 bases). Germline V gives CDR1 LNHNV, CDR2 YYDKDF (reference sequence). The CDR3 covers 15 residues. Trimming took off 0 bases at V and 4 bases at J, with 12 bases between the two ends. Supplemented by reference TRBV15 and TRBJ2-5, the full variable domain reads DAMVIQNPRYQVTQFGKPVTLSCSQTLNHNVMYWYQQKSSQAPKLLFHYYDKDFNNEADTPDNFQSRRPNTSFCFLDIRSPGLGDTAMYLCATSRDGGEGETQYFGPGTRLLVL.

The V call is TRBV5-1, the J call TRBJ1-1; D remains unclear. V lost 4 bases and J 6 bases, leaving 19 bases between the germline ends. Per germline, CDR1 SGHRS and CDR2 YFSETQ. This CDR3 region has 15 residues. The CDR3 DNA reads TGCGCCAGCAGCCTTGCGGCGTACGGTCCGTCTGAAGCTTTCTTT. Translated: CASSLAAYGPSEAFF.

This chain connects TRBV28 to TRBJ2-3; possible D gene TRBD2, 5 bases. The V gene lost 8 bases and the J gene lost 2 bases, with 17 bases spanning the gap. Germline V lookup: CDR1 MDHEN, CDR2 SYDVKM. The CDR3 extends over 15 amino acids. For the CDR3, the DNA is TGTGCCAGCGTCCGGACGGGAACGTCCACAGATACGCAGTATTTT. Protein: CASVRTGTSTDTQYF.

The rearrangement links TRBV6-2 or TRBV6-3 to TRBJ1-2; D gene uncertain. V lost 4 bases and J 4 bases, leaving 7 bases between the germline ends. Germline CDR1 is MNHEY and CDR2 is SVGEGT. CDR3 length equals 12 residues. The CDR3: CASSSYSYGYTF. CDR3 DNA sequence: TGTGCCAGCAGTTCTTACAGCTATGGCTACACCTTC.

V is TRBV18 and J is TRBJ2-7, with D unclear. The CDR3 sequence is 15 residues long. The V and J ends lost 3 bases and 2 bases respectively, with 14 bases between them. Germline-derived CDR1 and CDR2 are KGHSH and LQKENI. The CDR3 nucleotides read TGTGCCAGCTCACCCTCGGCGGCGGAGCCCTACGAGCAGTACTTC. The encoded protein is CASSPSAAEPYEQYF.

This chain links TRBV5-1 with TRBJ2-1, with TRBD2 matching 7 bases. The CDR3 contains 14 residues. Germline trimming cut 2 bases from V and 6 bases from J; bases unmatched to any gene: 5. In germline, CDR1 is SGHRS, CDR2 YFSETQ. Here the CDR3 DNA reads TGCGCCAGCAGCTTATTAGCGGGCGGCAATGAGCAGTTCTTC. This gives the protein CASSLLAGGNEQFF.

The J gene is TRBJ2-1, the V gene TRBV9; D call uncertain. Per germline, CDR1 SGDLS and CDR2 YYNGEE. Trimming removed 4 bases at V and 0 bases at J, with 14 bases between. This CDR3 contains 16 residues. The CDR3 DNA follows: TGTGCCAGCAGCCCCCTCTCCGTCCTCTCCTACAATGAGCAGTTCTTC. Amino acids: CASSPLSVLSYNEQFF.

The CDR3 bases are TGTGTCTCAGGCAGTGTTAACTATGGCTACACCTTC. Residues: CVSGSVNYGYTF. V gene TRBV28 combines with J gene TRBJ1-2; D gene ambiguous. The CDR3 has 12 residues. Germline CDR1 and CDR2: MDHEN and SYDVKM.

A single count supports this clone. V and J are TRBV18 and TRBJ2-1; perhaps TRBD1 as D (6 bases). Germline loops: CDR1 KGHSH, CDR2 LQKENI. The CDR3 runs to 14 residues. V was pared by 2 bases and J by 5 bases, with 10 bases between. The CDR3 protein is CASSPTGLNNEQFF. Written as DNA, the CDR3 is TGTGCCAGCTCACCAACAGGGTTAAACAATGAGCAGTTCTTC.

Concerning this clone: Other DNA sequences within the sample encode an identical CDR3. This chain connects TRBV18 to TRBJ2-7, with 10 bases identical to TRBD1. The CDR3 extends over 15 amino acids. Germline V CDR1 and CDR2: KGHSH, LQKENI. The junction had 6 bases not matched to a gene; V was cut back by 5 bases and J by 2 bases. Here the CDR3 DNA reads TGTGCCAGCTCATTGACGGGACAGGGGACCTACGAGCAGTACTTC. This sequence encodes CASSLTGQGTYEQYF.

The V and J genes are TRBV23-1 and TRBJ1-5; no reliable D call. TRBV23-1 qualifies as an ORF whose function is uncertain. The CDR3 has 15 residues. V gave up 3 bases and J gave up 4 bases, with 13 bases separating them. CDR3 amino acids: CASSHGEAVNQPQHF. The CDR3 DNA is TGCGCCAGCAGTCATGGGGAGGCGGTGAATCAGCCCCAGCATTTT.

The chain recombines TRBV9 with TRBJ1-1, with D perhaps TRBD1 (6 bases). Per germline, CDR1 SGDLS and CDR2 YYNGEE. The CDR3 length is 14 residues. V dropped 2 bases and J dropped 3 bases, with 11 bases sitting between them. The CDR3, as DNA: TGTGCCAGCAGCGTTCAGGGGTCCGACACTGAAGCTTTCTTT. Its protein product is CASSVQGSDTEAFF.

The J gene is TRBJ1-2, the V gene TRBV20-1; unclear D gene. Germline V lookup: CDR1 DFQATT, CDR2 SNEGSKA (reference sequence). Trimming pared 3 bases from V and 6 bases from J, leaving 14 bases between. The CDR3 contains 13 residues. CDR3 in DNA: TGCAGTGCTAGTCAACGGCCCCGGGATGGCTACACCTTC. This codes for CSASQRPRDGYTF.

The V and J genes are TRBV4-3 and TRBJ1-4, with TRBD1 matching 9 bases. The germline V gene has CDR1 LGHNA and CDR2 YSLEER. J was trimmed by 8 bases and V by 4 bases; bases with no gene match: 11. The CDR3 runs 16 residues. CDR3 region: CASSLEDRGVGEKLFF. The CDR3 DNA follows: TGCGCCAGCAGCCTAGAGGACAGGGGAGTTGGGGAAAAACTGTTTTTT.

The chain recombines TRBV5-1 with TRBJ2-1; 11 nucleotides match TRBD1. There are 17 residues in the CDR3. Per the germline V gene, CDR1 is SGHRS and CDR2 is YFSETQ. V shed 7 bases and J 1 base; nucleotides not matched to a gene: 10. CDR3 residues: CASETGTGGGSYNEQFF. CDR3 nucleotides: TGCGCCAGCGAGACCGGGACAGGGGGTGGGTCCTACAATGAGCAGTTCTTC.

CDR3 DNA sequence: TGTGCCAGCAGTTACACACCTACCGGGGGGGGTCAGCCCCAGCATTTT. It codes for CASSYTPTGGGQPQHF. This sequence joins TRBV6-6 and TRBJ1-5; tentatively, D is TRBD1 (5 bases). The CDR3 loop spans 16 amino acids. Trimming took off 2 bases at V and 6 bases at J, with 17 bases between the two ends. Germline CDR1 is MNHNY and CDR2 is SVGAGI (reference sequence).

This chain joins TRBV28 and TRBJ2-3, with 9 bases lining up with TRBD1. The CDR3 spans 18 residues. Germline CDR1 is MDHEN and CDR2 is SYDVKM. Germline trimming cut 5 bases from V and 0 bases from J; bases unmatched to any gene: 12. DNA of the CDR3: TGTGCCAGCAGTATTCCGGGACAGGGCCCTTCTAGCACAGATACGCAGTATTTT. Its translation: CASSIPGQGPSSTDTQYF.

The V and J genes are TRBV4-2 and TRBJ1-1, with 11 bases lining up with TRBD1. Germline CDR1 LGHNA, CDR2 YNFKEQ. V was pared by 3 bases and J by 4 bases, with 13 bases of the junction left unmatched. The CDR3 contains 18 residues. CDR3 protein: CASSQTGQGGFMSTEAFF. The DNA of the CDR3 is TGTGCCAGCAGCCAGACGGGACAGGGGGGATTTATGAGCACTGAAGCTTTCTTT.

This chain joins TRBV19 and TRBJ1-6; D is perhaps TRBD1 (6 bases). The CDR3 is 15 amino acids. Trimming cost V 5 bases and J 3 bases, with 11 bases left between them. Germline V gene sequence: CDR1 LNHDA, CDR2 SQIVND (reference sequence). CDR3 DNA sequence: TGTGCCAGTAGTGCCACACAGGGCTATAATTCACCCCTCCACTTT. This encodes CASSATQGYNSPLHF.

Written as DNA, the CDR3 is TGTGCCAGCAGTCCAACACAGGGGGGAGAGACCCAGTACTTC. It is translated as CASSPTQGGETQYF. The chain carries TRBV11-3 and TRBJ2-5; TRBD1 aligns across 8 bases. The CDR3 runs to 14 residues. CDR1 SGHNT and CDR2 YENEEA come from the germline V gene. J lost 4 bases, V lost 6 bases, and 7 bases had no gene match.

With respect to this clone: Within the sample, other DNA sequences also encode this same CDR3. The chain links TRBV5-1 to TRBJ1-3; possibly TRBD1 for D (6 bases). Per germline, CDR1 SGHRS and CDR2 YFSETQ. V was shortened by 4 bases and J by 0 bases, with 8 bases between the two germline ends. CDR3 length equals 14 residues. CDR3 region: CASSQDSSGNTIYF. The CDR3 nucleotides are TGCGCCAGCAGCCAGGACAGCTCTGGAAACACCATATATTTT.

This sequence joins TRBV5-1 and TRBJ2-7, with TRBD2 identical over 8 bases. V shed 2 bases, J shed 0 bases, and the junction held 13 bases outside the gene matches. This CDR3 contains 18 residues. Germline-derived CDR1 and CDR2 are SGHRS and YFSETQ. CDR3 residues: CASSFGLALLPLSYEQYF. As DNA, the CDR3 is TGCGCCAGCAGCTTCGGACTAGCTTTACTCCCCCTCTCCTACGAGCAGTACTTC.

This chain links TRBV6-2 or TRBV6-3 with TRBJ2-7; tentatively, D is TRBD2 (5 bases). Germline V gene data show CDR1 as MNHEY and CDR2 as SVGEGT. CDR3 length: 15 residues. With 2 bases removed from V and 4 bases from J, the gap between germline ends came to 15 bases. In nucleotides, the CDR3 is TGTGCCAGCAGTTACAACGGGGTAGGAGAGTACGAGCAGTACTTC. It is translated as CASSYNGVGEYEQYF.

This sequence joins TRBV7-3 and TRBJ2-7, with 8 positions matching TRBD1. Germline assignment: CDR1 SGHTA and CDR2 FQGTGA. The CDR3 runs to 14 residues. The V and J ends lost 0 bases and 6 bases, in that order; junction bases with no gene match: 4. The CDR3 bases are TGTGCCAGCAGCTTAACCGGACAGGGCAGCGAGCAGTACTTC. It translates to CASSLTGQGSEQYF.

CDR3 amino acids: CASSFNRVGTGELFF. CDR3 DNA: TGTGCCAGCAGCTTCAACAGGGTTGGGACCGGGGAGCTGTTTTTT. This rearrangement joins TRBV5-4 to TRBJ2-2, with a tentative D call TRBD1 (6 bases). CDR3 length equals 15 residues. In germline, CDR1 is SGHNT, CDR2 YYREEE (reference sequence). The V gene lost 2 bases and the J gene lost 5 bases, with 13 bases spanning the gap.

The chain links TRBV7-8 to TRBJ2-6; D gene uncertain. The CDR3 is 14 amino acids. Germline values: CDR1 SGHVS, CDR2 FQNEAQ. Trimming took 4 bases from V and 0 from J, leaving 4 bases between them. This chain's CDR3 is CASSSSSGANVLTF. DNA of the CDR3: TGTGCCAGCAGCTCCTCCTCTGGGGCCAACGTCCTGACTTTC.

This clone was observed once. The V gene is TRBV5-4, the J gene TRBJ1-2; 8 bases agree with TRBD1. This CDR3 spans 17 amino acids. The V segment lost 4 bases and the J segment 0 bases; nucleotides outside the gene matches: 11. From germline, CDR1 is SGHNT and CDR2 YYREEE (reference sequence). The CDR3 sequence is CASSLGQGPRANYGYTF. Here the CDR3 DNA reads TGTGCCAGCAGCCTAGGACAGGGACCACGCGCTAACTATGGCTACACCTTC.

V is TRBV24-1 and J is TRBJ2-3; D is unclear. The CDR3 is 15 amino acids. The V gene lost 4 bases and the J gene lost 3 bases, with 13 bases spanning the gap. Germline loops: CDR1 KGHDR, CDR2 SFDVKD. The CDR3 spells CATSDPLSTTDTQYF. CDR3 DNA: TGTGCCACCAGTGACCCCCTCTCGACAACAGATACGCAGTATTTT.